This is a list of T cell receptor beta chains from one sample in a study of T cell responses to AZD1222 COVID-19 vaccine. Sequencing was performed with immunoSEQ multiplex PCR; in TCRdb, only in-frame clones are kept and a portion is missing. Found here are about 120,000 clones, approximately 83% of them singletons; the top ten hold just under 9.5%. The source material was peripheral blood, sampled on day 0 of AZD1222 vaccination. These receptors were collected from an adult in good health. The CDR3 runs from the conserved cysteine through the conserved F or W. The D gene is left open where the match is weak. Clone sizes are given selectively: once, few, many, or a class where the clone is expanded.

TRBV12-3/TRBV12-4	TRBJ1-5	NA	NA	TGTGCCAGCAGTTTATGGGGTCTACATTTT	CASSLWGLHF
TRBV28	TRBJ1-2	NA	TRBD1	TGTGCCAGCAGTCCGGGACAGGGGTATGGGGCCTATGGCTACACCTTC	CASSPGQGYGAYGYTF
TRBV3-1/TRBV3-2	TRBJ1-3	NA	NA	TGTGCCAGCAGCCAAACAGACTCTGGAAACACCATATATTTT	CASSQTDSGNTIYF
TRBV30	TRBJ1-5	NA	NA	TGTGCCTGGAGTGTGTCCGGTCAGCCCCAGCATTTT	CAWSVSGQPQHF
TRBV10-3	TRBJ1-2	NA	TRBD1	TGTGCCATCAAACCGGGACAGGGTAACTATGGCTACACCTTC	CAIKPGQGNYGYTF
TRBV19	TRBJ1-6	once	NA	TGTGCCAGTAGTATGCCGGGACGAAATAATTCACCCCTCCACTTT	CASSMPGRNNSPLHF
TRBV7-9	TRBJ2-3	once	NA	TGTGCCAGCAGCTTTTCAGCTAGCACAGATACGCAGTATTTT	CASSFSASTDTQYF
TRBV5-1	TRBJ2-3	NA	TRBD1	TGCGCCAGCAGCTTAGGACAGGGGACGAGCACAGATACGCAGTATTTT	CASSLGQGTSTDTQYF
TRBV7-8	TRBJ1-1	NA	NA	TGTGCCAGCCTTCCCACTCAAGGGAACACTGAAGCTTTCTTT	CASLPTQGNTEAFF
TRBV5-6	TRBJ1-2	NA	TRBD1	TGTGCCAGCAGCTTGATACAGGGGCGGGGCTATGGCTACACCTTC	CASSLIQGRGYGYTF
TRBV12-3/TRBV12-4	TRBJ2-1	NA	NA	TGTGCCAGCAGTTTAGCGGGGGGAGGTGAGCAGTTCTTC	CASSLAGGGEQFF
TRBV28	TRBJ2-7	NA	TRBD2	TGTGCCAGCAGTTTTCGGACTAGCGGGGGCCCCAGGTCTGCCTACGAGCAGTACTTC	CASSFRTSGGPRSAYEQYF
TRBV27	TRBJ2-5	few	TRBD2	TGTGCCAGCAGTTTATCCCGGACTAGCGGGACCCAGTACTTC	CASSLSRTSGTQYF
TRBV5-1	TRBJ2-1	NA	NA	TGCGCCAGCAGGGGAGCGGGCAATGAGCAGTTCTTC	CASRGAGNEQFF
TRBV5-1	TRBJ2-1	NA	TRBD1	TGCGCCAGCAGCAAACTACTGCAGGGGGCTGAGCAGTTCTTC	CASSKLLQGAEQFF
TRBV19	TRBJ1-2	NA	TRBD1	TGTGCCAGTAGGCAGGGGGCTGGGTATGGCTACACCTTC	CASRQGAGYGYTF
TRBV5-5	TRBJ2-2	NA	NA	TGTGCCAGCAGCTTGTTTCGGCAGGGGAGTACTTTCGGGGAGCTGTTTTTT	CASSLFRQGSTFGELFF